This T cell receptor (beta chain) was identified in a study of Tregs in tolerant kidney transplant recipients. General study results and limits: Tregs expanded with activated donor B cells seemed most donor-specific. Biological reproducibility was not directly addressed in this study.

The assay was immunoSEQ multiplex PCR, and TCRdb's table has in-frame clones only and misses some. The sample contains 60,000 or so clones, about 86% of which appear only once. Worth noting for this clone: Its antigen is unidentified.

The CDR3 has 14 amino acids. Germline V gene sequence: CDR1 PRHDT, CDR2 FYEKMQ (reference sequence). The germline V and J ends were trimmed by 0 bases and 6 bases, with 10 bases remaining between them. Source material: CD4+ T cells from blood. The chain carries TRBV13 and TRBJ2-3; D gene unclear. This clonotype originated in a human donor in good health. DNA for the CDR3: TGTGCCAGCAGCTTAGGGTCCCGAACTGATACGCAGTATTTT. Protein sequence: CASSLGSRTDTQYF.